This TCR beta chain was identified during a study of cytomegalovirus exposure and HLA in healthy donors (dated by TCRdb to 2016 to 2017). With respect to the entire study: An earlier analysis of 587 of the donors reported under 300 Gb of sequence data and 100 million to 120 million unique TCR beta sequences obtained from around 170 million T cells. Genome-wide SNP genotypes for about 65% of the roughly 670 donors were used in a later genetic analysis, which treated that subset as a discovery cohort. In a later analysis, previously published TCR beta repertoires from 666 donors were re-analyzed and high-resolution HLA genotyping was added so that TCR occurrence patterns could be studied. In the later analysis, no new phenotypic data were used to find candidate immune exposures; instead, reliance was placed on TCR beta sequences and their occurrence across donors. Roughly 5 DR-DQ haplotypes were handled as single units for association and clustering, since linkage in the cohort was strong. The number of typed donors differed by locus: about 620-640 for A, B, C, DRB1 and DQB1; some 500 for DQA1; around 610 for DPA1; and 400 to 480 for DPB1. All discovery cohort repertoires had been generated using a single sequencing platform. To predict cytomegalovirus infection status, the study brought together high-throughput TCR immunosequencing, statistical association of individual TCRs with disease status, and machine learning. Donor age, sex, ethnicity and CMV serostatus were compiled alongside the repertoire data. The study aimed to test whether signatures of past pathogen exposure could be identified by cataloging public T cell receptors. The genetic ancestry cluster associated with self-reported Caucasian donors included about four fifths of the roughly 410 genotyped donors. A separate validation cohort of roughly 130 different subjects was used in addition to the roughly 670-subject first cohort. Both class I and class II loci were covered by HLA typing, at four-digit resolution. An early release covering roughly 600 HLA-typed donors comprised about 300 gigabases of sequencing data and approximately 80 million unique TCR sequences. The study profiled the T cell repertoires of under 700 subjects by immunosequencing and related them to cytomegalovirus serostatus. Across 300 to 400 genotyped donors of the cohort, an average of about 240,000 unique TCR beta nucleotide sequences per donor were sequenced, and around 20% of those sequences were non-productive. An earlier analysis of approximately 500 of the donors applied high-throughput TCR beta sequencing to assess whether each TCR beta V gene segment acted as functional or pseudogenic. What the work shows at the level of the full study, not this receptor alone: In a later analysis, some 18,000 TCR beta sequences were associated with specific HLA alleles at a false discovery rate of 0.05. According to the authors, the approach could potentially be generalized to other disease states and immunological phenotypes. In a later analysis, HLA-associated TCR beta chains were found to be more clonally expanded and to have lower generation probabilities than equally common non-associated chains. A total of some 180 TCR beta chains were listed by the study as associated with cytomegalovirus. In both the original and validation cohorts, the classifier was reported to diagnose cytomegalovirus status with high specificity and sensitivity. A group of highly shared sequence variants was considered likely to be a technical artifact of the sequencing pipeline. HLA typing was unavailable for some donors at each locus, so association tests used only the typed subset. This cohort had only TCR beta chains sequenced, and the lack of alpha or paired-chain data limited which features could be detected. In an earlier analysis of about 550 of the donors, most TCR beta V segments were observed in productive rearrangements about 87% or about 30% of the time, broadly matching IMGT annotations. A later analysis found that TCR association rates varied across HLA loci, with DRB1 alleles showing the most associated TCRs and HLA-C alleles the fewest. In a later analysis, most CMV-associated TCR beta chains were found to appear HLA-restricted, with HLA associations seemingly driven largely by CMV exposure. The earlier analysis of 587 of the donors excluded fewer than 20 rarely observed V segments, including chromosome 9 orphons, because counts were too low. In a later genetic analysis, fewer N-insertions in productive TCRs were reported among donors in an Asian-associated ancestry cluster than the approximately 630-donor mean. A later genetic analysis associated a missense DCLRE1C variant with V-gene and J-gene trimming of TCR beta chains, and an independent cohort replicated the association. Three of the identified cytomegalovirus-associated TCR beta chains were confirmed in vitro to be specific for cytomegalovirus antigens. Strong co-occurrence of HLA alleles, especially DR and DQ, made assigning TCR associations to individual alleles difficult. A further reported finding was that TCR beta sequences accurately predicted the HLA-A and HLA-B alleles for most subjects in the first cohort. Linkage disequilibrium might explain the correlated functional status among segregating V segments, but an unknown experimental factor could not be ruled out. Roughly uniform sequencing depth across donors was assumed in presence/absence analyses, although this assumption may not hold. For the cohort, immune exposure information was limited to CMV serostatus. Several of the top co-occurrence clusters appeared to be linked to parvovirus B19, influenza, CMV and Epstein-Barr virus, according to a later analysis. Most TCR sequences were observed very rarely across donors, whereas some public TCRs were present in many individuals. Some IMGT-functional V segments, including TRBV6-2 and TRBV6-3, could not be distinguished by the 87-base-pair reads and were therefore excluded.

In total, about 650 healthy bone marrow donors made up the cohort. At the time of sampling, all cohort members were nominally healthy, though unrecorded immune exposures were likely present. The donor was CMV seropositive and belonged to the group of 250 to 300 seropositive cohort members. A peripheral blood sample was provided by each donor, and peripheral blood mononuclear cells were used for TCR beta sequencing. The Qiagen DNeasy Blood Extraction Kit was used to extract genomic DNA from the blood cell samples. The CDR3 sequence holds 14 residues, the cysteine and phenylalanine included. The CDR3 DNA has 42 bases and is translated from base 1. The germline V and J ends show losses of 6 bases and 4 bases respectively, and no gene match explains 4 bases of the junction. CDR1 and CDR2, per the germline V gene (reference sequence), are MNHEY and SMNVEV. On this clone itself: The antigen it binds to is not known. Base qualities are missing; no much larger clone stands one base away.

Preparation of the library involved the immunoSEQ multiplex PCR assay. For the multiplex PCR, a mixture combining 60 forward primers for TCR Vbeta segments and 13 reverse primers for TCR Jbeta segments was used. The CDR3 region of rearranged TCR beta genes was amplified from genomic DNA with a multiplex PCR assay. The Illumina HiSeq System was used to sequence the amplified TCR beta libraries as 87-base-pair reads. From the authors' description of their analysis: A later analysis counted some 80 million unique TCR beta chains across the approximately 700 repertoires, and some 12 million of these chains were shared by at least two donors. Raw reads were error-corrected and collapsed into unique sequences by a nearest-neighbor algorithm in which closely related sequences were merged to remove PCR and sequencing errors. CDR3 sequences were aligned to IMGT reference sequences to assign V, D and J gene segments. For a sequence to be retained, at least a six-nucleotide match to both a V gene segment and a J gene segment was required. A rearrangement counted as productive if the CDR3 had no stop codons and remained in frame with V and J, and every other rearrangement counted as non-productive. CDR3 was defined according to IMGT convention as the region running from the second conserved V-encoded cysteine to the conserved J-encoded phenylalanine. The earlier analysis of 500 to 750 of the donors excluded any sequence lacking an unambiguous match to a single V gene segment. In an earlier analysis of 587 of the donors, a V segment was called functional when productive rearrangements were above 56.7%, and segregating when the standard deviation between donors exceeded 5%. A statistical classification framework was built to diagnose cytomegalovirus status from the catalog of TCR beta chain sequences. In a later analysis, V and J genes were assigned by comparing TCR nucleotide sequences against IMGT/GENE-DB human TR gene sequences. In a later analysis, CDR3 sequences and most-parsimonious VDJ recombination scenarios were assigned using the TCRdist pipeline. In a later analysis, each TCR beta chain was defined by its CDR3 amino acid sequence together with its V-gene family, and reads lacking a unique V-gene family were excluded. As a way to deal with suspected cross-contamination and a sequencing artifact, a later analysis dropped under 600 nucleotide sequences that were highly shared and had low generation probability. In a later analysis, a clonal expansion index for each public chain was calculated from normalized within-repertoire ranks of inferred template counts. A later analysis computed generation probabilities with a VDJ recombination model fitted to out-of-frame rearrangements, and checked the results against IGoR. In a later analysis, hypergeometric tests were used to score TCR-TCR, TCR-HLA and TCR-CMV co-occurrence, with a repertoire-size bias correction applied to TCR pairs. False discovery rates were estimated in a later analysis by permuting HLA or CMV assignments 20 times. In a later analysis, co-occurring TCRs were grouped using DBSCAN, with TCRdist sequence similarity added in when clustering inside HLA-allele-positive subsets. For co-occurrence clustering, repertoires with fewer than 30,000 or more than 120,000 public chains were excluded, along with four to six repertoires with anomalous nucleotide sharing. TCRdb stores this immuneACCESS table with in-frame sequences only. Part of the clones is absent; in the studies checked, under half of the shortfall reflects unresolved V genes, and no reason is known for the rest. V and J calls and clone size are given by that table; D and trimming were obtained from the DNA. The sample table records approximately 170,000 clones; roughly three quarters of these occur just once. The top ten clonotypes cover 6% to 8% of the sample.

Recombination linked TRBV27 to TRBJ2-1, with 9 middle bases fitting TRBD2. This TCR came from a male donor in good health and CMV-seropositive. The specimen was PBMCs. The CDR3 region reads CASRAGGAYNEQFF. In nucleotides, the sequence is TGTGCCAGCAGGGCGGGGGGGGCGTACAATGAGCAGTTCTTC.